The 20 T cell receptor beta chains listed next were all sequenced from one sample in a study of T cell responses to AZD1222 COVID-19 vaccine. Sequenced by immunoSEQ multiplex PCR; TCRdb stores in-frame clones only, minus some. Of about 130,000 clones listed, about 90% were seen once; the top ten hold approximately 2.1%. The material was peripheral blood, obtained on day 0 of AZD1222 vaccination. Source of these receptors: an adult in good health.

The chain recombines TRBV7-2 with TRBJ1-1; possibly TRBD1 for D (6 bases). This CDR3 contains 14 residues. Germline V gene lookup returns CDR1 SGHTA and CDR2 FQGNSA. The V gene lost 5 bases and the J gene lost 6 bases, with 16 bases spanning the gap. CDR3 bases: TGTGCCAGCAGCACCCGACAGGACGGGGCTGAAGCTTTCTTT. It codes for CASSTRQDGAEAFF.

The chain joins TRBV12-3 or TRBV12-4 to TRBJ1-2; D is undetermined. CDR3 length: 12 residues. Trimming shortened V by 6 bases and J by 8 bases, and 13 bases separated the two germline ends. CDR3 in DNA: TGTGCCAGCAGCCTAGGGCGGACCGGCTACACCTTC. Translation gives CASSLGRTGYTF.

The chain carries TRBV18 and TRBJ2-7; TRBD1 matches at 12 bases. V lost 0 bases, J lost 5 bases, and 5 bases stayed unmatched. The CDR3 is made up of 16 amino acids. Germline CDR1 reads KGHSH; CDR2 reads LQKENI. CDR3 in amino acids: CASSPPKGQGANEQYF. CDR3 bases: TGTGCCAGCTCACCACCGAAGGGACAGGGGGCAAACGAGCAGTACTTC.

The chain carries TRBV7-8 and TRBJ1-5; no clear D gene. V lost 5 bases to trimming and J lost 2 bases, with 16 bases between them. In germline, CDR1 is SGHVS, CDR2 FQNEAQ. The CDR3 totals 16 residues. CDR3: CASSPLAGSGNQPQHF. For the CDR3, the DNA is TGTGCCAGCAGCCCCTTGGCCGGAAGTGGCAATCAGCCCCAGCATTTT. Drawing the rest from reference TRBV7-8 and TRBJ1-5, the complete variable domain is GAGVSQSPRYKVAKRGQDVALRCDPISGHVSLFWYQQALGQGPEFLTYFQNEAQLDKSGLPSDRFFAERPEGSVSTLKIQRTQQEDSAVYLCASSPLAGSGNQPQHFGDGTRLSIL.

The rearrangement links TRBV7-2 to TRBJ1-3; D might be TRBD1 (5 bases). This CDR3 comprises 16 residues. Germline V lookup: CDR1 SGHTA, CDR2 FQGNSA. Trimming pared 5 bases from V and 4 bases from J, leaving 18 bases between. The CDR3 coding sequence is TGTGCCAGCAGCATAGTGAGTCAGGGTACAGGAAACACCATATATTTT. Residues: CASSIVSQGTGNTIYF.

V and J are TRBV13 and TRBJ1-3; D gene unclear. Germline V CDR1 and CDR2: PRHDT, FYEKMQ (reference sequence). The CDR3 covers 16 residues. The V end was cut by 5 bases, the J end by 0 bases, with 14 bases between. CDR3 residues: CASSLRTPISGNTIYF. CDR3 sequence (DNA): TGTGCCAGCAGCCTCCGGACTCCGATCTCTGGAAACACCATATATTTT.

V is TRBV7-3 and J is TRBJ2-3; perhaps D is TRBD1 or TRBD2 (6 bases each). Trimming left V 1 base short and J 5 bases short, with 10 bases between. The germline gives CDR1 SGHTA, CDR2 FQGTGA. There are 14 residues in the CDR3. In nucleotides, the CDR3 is TGTGCCAGCAGCTTAATAGGGGGGCAAGATACGCAGTATTTT. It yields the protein CASSLIGGQDTQYF.

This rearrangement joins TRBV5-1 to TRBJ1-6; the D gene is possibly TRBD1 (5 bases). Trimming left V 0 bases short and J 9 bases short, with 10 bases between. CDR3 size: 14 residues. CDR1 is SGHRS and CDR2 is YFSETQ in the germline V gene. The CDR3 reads CASSLAGQGSPLHF. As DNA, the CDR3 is TGCGCCAGCAGCTTGGCAGGGCAGGGTTCACCCCTCCACTTT.

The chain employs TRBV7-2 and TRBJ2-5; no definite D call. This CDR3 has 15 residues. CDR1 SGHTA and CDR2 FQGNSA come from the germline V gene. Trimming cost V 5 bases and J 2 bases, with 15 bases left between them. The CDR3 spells CASSPSLVLQETQYF. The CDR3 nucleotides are TGTGCCAGCAGCCCCTCATTGGTATTGCAAGAGACCCAGTACTTC. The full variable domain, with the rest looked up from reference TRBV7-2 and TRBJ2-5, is GAGVSQSPSNKVTEKGKDVELRCDPISGHTALYWYRQSLGQGLEFLIYFQGNSAPDKSGLPSDRFSAERTGGSVSTLTIQRTQQEDSAVYLCASSPSLVLQETQYFGPGTRLLVL.

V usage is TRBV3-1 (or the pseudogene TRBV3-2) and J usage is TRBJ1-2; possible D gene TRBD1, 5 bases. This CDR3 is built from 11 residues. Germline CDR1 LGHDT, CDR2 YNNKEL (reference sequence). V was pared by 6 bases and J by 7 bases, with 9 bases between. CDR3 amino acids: CASRGRGGYTF. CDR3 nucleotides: TGTGCCAGCAGGGGGCGGGGTGGCTACACCTTC.

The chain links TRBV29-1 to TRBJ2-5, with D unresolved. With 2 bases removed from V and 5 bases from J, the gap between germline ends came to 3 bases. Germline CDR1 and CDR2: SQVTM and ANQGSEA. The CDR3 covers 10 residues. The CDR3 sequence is CSVESETQYF. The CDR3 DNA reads TGCAGCGTTGAAAGTGAGACCCAGTACTTC.

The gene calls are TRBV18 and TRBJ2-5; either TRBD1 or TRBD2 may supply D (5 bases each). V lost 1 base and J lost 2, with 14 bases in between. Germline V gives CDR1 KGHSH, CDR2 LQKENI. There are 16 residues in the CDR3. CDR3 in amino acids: CASSPRRGAAQETQYF. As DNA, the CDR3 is TGTGCCAGCTCACCACGTAGGGGAGCGGCACAAGAGACCCAGTACTTC.

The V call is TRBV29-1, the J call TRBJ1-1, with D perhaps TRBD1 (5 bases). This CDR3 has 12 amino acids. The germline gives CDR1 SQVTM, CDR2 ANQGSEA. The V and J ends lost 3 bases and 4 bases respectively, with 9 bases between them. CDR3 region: CSVDSRVTEAFF. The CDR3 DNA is TGCAGCGTTGATTCCAGGGTCACTGAAGCTTTCTTT. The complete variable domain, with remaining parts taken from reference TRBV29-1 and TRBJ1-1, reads SAVISQKPSRDICQRGTSLTIQCQVDSQVTMMFWYRQQPGQSLTLIATANQGSEATYESGFVIDKFPISRPNLTFSTLTVSNMSPEDSSIYLCSVDSRVTEAFFGQGTRLTVV.

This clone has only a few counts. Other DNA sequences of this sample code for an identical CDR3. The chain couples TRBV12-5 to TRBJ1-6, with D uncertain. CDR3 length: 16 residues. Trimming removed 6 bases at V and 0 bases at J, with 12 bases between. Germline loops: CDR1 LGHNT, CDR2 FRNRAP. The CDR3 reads CASGSGGSSYNSPLHF. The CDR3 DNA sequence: TGTGCTAGTGGCTCGGGAGGGAGCTCCTATAATTCACCCCTCCACTTT.

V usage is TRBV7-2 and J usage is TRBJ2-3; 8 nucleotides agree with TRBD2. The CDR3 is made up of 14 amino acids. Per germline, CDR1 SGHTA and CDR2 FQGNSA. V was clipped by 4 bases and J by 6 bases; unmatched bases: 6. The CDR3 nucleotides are TGTGCCAGCAGCTCCCTTAGCGGGGCGGATACGCAGTATTTT. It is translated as CASSSLSGADTQYF.

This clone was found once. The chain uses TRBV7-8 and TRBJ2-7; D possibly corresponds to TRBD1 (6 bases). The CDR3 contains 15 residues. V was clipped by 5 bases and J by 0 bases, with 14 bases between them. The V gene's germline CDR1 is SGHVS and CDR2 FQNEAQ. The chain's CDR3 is CASSGGTGSSYEQYF. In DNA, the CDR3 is TGTGCCAGCAGCGGCGGTACAGGGTCCTCCTACGAGCAGTACTTC.

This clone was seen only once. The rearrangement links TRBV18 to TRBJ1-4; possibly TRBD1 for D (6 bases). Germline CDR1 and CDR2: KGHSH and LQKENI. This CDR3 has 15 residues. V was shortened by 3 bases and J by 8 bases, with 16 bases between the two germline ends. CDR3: CASSPTIGGDEKLFF. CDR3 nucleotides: TGTGCCAGCTCACCCACAATAGGGGGGGACGAAAAACTGTTTTTT.

The CDR3 DNA sequence: TGTGCCAGCAGTTTAAATTTATGGGATACGCAGTATTTT. Translating it yields CASSLNLWDTQYF. The chain couples TRBV27 to TRBJ2-3; D gene uncertain. V lost 2 bases and J lost 6, with 9 bases in between. The CDR3 extends over 13 amino acids. Germline V gene data show CDR1 as MNHEY and CDR2 as SMNVEV (reference sequence).

CDR3 sequence (DNA): TGTGCCAGTAGTACGGAGTACCAAGAGACCCAGTACTTC. This translates into CASSTEYQETQYF. This chain uses TRBV19 with TRBJ2-5; D remains unclear. The germline V gene encodes CDR1 LNHDA and CDR2 SQIVND (reference sequence). CDR3 length equals 13 residues. The V end lost 4 bases, the J end lost 0 bases, and 6 bases lay between the germline ends.

CDR3 protein: CARSLDTLLYEQYF. CDR3 DNA sequence: TGTGCCAGAAGCTTAGACACTCTCCTCTACGAGCAGTACTTC. The chain combines TRBV7-5 with TRBJ2-7. TRBV7-5 corresponds to a pseudogene. This CDR3 region has 14 residues.